This T cell receptor (beta chain) was recovered during a study of T cells in Graves' hyperthyroidism and ophthalmopathy. General study findings and limits: Ophthalmopathy was told apart from stable hyperthyroidism by a 13 V-J model.

Template material for amplifying TCR beta CDR3 regions consisted of RNA transcripts. A set of HTBI primers served as the primers for a first-round RT-PCR of the TCR CDR3. TCRdb processed the multiplex PCR reads anew with MiXCR; each CDR3 protein has one entry. The data contain about 590,000 distinct CDR3 sequences, more than 15% of them seen just once; the ten biggest clones take up about 7%. This clonotype was seen many times. Its antigen is as yet unknown. The PBMCs studied were ones that came from 10 ml fresh peripheral blood. This sequence originates from a young woman with Graves' hyperthyroidism. Material for sequencing was blood.

The chain's CDR3 is CIVPGWYGYTF. DNA of the CDR3: TGCATCGTACCGGGGTGGTATGGCTACACCTTC. This chain connects TRBV20-1 to TRBJ1-2; D ambiguous. Germline V gene sequence: CDR1 DFQATT, CDR2 SNEGSKA (reference sequence). The CDR3 loop spans 11 amino acids.